This T cell receptor (beta chain) was documented in a study of T cell responses to AZD1222 COVID-19 vaccine (dated by TCRdb to 2020 to 2022). Regarding the research as a whole: TCR sequencing was performed for roughly 240 trial participants, of whom about 200 were given two doses of AZD1222 and some 26 were given two doses of MenACWY control vaccine. Trial participants were enrolled by age into 18-55, 56-69 and 70-plus year subgroups, with roughly 160, 29 and 62 TCR-sequenced participants respectively.

The time point label, read with the paper, signifies: about 28 days (+/-7) after the second vaccine dose. AZD1222 recipients given second doses at about 4 weeks or at about 12 weeks were pooled, since spike-specific TCR depth and breadth were not found to differ between the two schedules. Samples from vaccinated people were obtained from the UK trials COV001 and COV002, which included a single-blind randomized controlled phase 2/3 trial of AZD1222 (ChAdOx1 nCoV-19) in healthy adults. For TCRbeta chain sequencing, PBMC samples from trial participants were taken at day 0 and at day 28 after the second dose. The trim is 5 bases for V and 13 bases for J, with a gap of 15 bases between the germline ends. Reading from cysteine to phenylalanine, the CDR3 counts 13 amino acids. Only CDR3 DNA remains: 39 bases, in frame from the first base. General findings and caveats noted by the study authors: Vaccine-associated CD4 TCRs spanned the whole spike protein, with dominant responses in regions 160-218 and 743-854. Participants were mostly white British, with more females than males. The authors suggested clonal diversity may have been underestimated. A significant rise in spike-specific TCR breadth and depth was observed after two AZD1222 doses relative to day 0 and relative to MenACWY recipients. Epitopes outside the regions mutated in the B.1.351 and B.1.1.7 variants were reportedly recognized by nearly half of the unique spike-specific TCRs. Because no day 14 peak-response samples were available, the repertoires could be characterized only after the peak T cell response. In the small 56-69-year group, the increase in depth fell short of significance, most likely because of low power. Conclusions about previously exposed vaccinees are limited, since just five or six AZD1222 recipients were seropositive for SARS-CoV-2 at baseline.

The CDR3 regions of human TCRbeta chains were analyzed by immunosequencing. In the original analysis: TCRs in the repertoires were compared against a reference library of SARS-CoV-2-specific TCRs that had been generated with the MIRA antigen-specificity platform. Breadth was defined as the fraction of unique TCRs that were SARS-CoV-2-associated. Depth was defined as the fraction of total T cells that were SARS-CoV-2-associated. Using the MIRA data, each spike-specific TCR was assigned both to the spike region to which the TCR was reactive and to a CD4 or CD8 class. Log10-transformed breadth and depth values were compared by one-way ANOVA with Sidak's multiple comparisons tests. Not all clones reach the TCRdb copy of this immuneACCESS table, which keeps in-frame sequences only. Checked studies attribute under half of the gap to unresolved V genes and leave the rest unexplained. That table supplies the V and J calls and clone size; D and trimming were determined from the DNA. For this sample the table gives roughly 80,000 clones, of which around 85% were detected only once. Roughly 11% of the sample is in the top ten clones.

Concerning this clone: The antigen this receptor binds is unknown. Base qualities are missing; no much larger clone stands one base away.

The receptor chain draws on TRBV12-3 or TRBV12-4 and TRBJ1-6; the D gene cannot be named for sure. The receptor was derived from an adult who received the AZD1222 COVID-19 vaccine. The specimen was peripheral blood, collected 28 days after the second AZD1222 dose. The CDR3 amino acid sequence is: CASSKDGSRPLHF. The nucleotide sequence is TGTGCCAGCAGTAAGGACGGTTCGCGGCCCCTCCACTTT.